This TCR beta chain was profiled in a study of T cell repertoires in cytomegalovirus infection. This clonotype was counted only a few times. Its antigen is unknown. One entry per CDR3 protein results from TCRdb running MiXCR on the reads. The data contain about 110,000 distinct CDR3 sequences, 25% to 35% of them singletons. The sequence was collected from a human donor in good health (CMV status not recorded). Some clones in this sample may be carry-over from other donors' samples. The sequenced sample was CD8+ T cells from cultured PBMCs, obtained from culture after CMV antigen stimulation.

Here the CDR3 reads CASSGDRGDEKLFF. Here the CDR3 DNA reads TGTGCCAGCAGTGGGGACAGGGGCGATGAAAAACTGTTTTTT. The chain has TRBV12-3 or TRBV12-4 and TRBJ1-4; 10 positions agree with TRBD1. The ends lost 5 bases at V and 6 bases at J; junction bases unmatched: 3. The CDR3 totals 14 residues.